This TCR beta chain came from a study of shared clonotypes between healthy human individuals. General study points: Shared clonotypes: roughly 4.7% naive CD4, under 4% naive CD8, less than 2.5% memory CD4, approximately 0.37% memory CD8. Sampling used blood alone; tissue repertoires probably differ.

V was shortened by 2 bases and J by 5 bases, with 24 bases between the two germline ends. The CDR3 sequence is 18 residues long. The healthy adult donors were HIV-negative and reported no recent acute infections or vaccinations. Naive CD45RA+ and memory CD45RA-negative subsets were split from CD4+ cells. The method was immunoSEQ multiplex PCR; TCRdb's version includes in-frame clones alone and lacks a portion of them. This sample carries about 2 million clones, roughly 94% of them seen once, and the ten largest clones take 0.13%. Concerning this clone itself: Its target is unknown.

This receptor was taken from a man younger than 35 in good health. What was sequenced was naive CD4+ T cells sorted from blood. Documented subset: CD45RA+ positively selected. V gene TRBV23-1 combines with J gene TRBJ1-2, with D maybe TRBD1 (5 bases). TRBV23-1 is designated an ORF whose function remains uncertain. Here the CDR3 reads CASSQLLGDPPICYGYTF. In DNA form, the CDR3 reads TGCGCCAGCAGTCAACTTTTGGGGGACCCCCCCATATGTTATGGCTACACCTTC.